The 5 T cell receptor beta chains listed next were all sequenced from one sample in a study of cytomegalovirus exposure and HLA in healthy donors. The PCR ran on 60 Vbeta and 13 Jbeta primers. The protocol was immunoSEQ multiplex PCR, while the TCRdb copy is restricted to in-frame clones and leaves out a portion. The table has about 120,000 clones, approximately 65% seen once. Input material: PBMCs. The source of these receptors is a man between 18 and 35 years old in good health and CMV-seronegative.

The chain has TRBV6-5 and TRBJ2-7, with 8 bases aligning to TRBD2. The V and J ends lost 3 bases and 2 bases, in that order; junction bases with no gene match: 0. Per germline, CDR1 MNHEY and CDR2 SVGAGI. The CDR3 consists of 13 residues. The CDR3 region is CASSYSGTYEQYF. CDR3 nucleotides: TGTGCCAGCAGTTATAGCGGGACCTACGAGCAGTACTTC.

The CDR3 spells CASSPTAYEQYF. The CDR3 DNA sequence: TGTGCCAGCAGCCCGACTGCTTACGAGCAGTACTTC. This sequence joins TRBV7-2 and TRBJ2-7; D not certain. The CDR3 loop spans 12 amino acids. V lost 5 bases and J 4 bases, leaving 9 bases between the germline ends. CDR1 is SGHTA, CDR2 FQGNSA, per germline.

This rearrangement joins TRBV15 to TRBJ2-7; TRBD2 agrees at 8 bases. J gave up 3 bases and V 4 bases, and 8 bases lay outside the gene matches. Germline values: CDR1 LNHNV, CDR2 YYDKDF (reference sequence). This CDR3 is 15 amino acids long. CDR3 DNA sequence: TGTGCCACCAGCAACGGACGGGGGGGGTTCTACGAGCAGTACTTC. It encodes CATSNGRGGFYEQYF.

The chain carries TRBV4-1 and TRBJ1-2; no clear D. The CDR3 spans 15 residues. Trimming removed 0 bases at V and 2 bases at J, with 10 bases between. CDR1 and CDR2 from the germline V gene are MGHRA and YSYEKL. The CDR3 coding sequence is TGCGCCAGCAGCCAAGATCAGGCACGCAACTATGGCTACACCTTC. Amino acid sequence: CASSQDQARNYGYTF.

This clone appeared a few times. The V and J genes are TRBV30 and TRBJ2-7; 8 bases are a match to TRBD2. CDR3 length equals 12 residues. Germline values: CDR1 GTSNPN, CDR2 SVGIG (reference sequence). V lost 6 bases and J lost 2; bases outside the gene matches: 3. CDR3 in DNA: TGTGCCTGCCGCGGGGGGACCTACGAGCAGTACTTC. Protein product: CACRGGTYEQYF.